Listed here is a single T cell receptor (beta chain). This sample was included in a study of blood T cell repertoires in COVID-19. As for the study in general: COVID-19 samples collected from the United States, Italy and Spain covered acute and convalescent phases. PBMCs, B-cell-depleted T cells, or T cells were the source of the cDNA or gDNA that made up the material.

Original analysis: It was from reference gene primer amplification that nucleated cell counts were estimated. Clones were sequenced by immunoSEQ multiplex PCR, and TCRdb holds only the in-frame ones, with some missing. V, J and clone size are those of that table, while D and trimming were read from the DNA. The table has about 300,000 clones, around 88% seen once. Germline V lookup: CDR1 SQVTM, CDR2 ANQGSEA. V was cut by 2 bases and J by 4 bases, with 12 bases left in between. The CDR3 extends over 13 amino acids. The specimen sequenced was peripheral blood. This rearrangement joins TRBV29-1 to TRBJ2-7; D may be TRBD1 (5 bases). This clonotype was sampled from a woman under 40 who had recovered from COVID-19. The CDR3 DNA sequence: TGCAGCGTTGAACGGCCAGGGATGTACGAGCAGTACTTC. Protein sequence: CSVERPGMYEQYF.